Below are 30 T cell receptor beta chains sequenced from a single sample in a study of CD8+CD57+ T cells in acquired aplastic anemia (dated by TCRdb to the late 2010s). The sequencer was an Illumina HiSeq 2000. TCR beta VDJ combination and CDR3 sequence profiling used genomic DNA as the template. The public reads were reanalyzed by TCRdb: fastp trimming at Q25, MiXCR alignment, in-frame beta chains only. Rows with one shared CDR3 protein collapse into an entry with the most common genes and DNA. The sample contains hundreds of thousands of distinct CDR3 sequences, roughly 50% of them found a single time. Approximately 8% of the sample is in the top ten clones. What was sequenced was sorted CD4+, CD8+, or CD8+CD57+ T cells (not recorded which) from PBMCs. The receptors derive from a human donor with severe aplastic anemia or a healthy control (not recorded which).

This chain links TRBV15 with TRBJ2-4; D gene ambiguous. The CDR3 has 16 residues. The V and J ends lost 6 bases and 4 bases respectively, with 19 bases between them. Germline CDR1 LNHNV, CDR2 YYDKDF (reference sequence). CDR3 sequence: CATSTRSPQLKNIQYF. The CDR3 coding sequence is TGTGCCACCAGTACCCGTAGCCCACAGTTAAAAAACATTCAGTACTTC.

The chain couples TRBV9 to TRBJ2-1; no firm D call. V was trimmed by 0 bases and J by 6 bases, leaving 10 bases between them. Germline values: CDR1 SGDLS, CDR2 YYNGEE. The CDR3 runs to 14 residues. CDR3 protein: CASSVGHLSNEQFF. In nucleotides, the CDR3 is TGTGCCAGCAGCGTAGGCCACCTTAGCAATGAGCAGTTCTTC.

The chain recombines TRBV9 with TRBJ1-6; D is unclear. The CDR3 has 17 amino acids. Trimming pared 0 bases from V and 0 bases from J, leaving 10 bases between. From germline, CDR1 is SGDLS and CDR2 YYNGEE. In DNA, the CDR3 is TGTGCCAGCAGCGTAGACGGCGGGAGCTCCTATAATTCACCCCTCCACTTT. Protein sequence: CASSVDGGSSYNSPLHF.

The CDR3 bases are TGCAGTGCTAGATCCGCCAGGGGAATCCAACACGATACGCAGTATTTT. Amino acids: CSARSARGIQHDTQYF. The V gene is TRBV20-1, the J gene TRBJ2-3; weak D call: TRBD1 (6 bases). CDR1 and CDR2 from the germline V gene are DFQATT and SNEGSKA (reference sequence). V was cut by 2 bases and J by 6 bases, with 21 bases left in between. The CDR3 has 16 amino acids.

V usage is TRBV5-1 and J usage is TRBJ2-5; 8 bases agree with TRBD2. The CDR3 sequence is 16 residues long. CDR1 and CDR2 (germline): SGHRS, YFSETQ. J was trimmed by 3 bases and V by 4 bases; bases with no gene match: 11. The CDR3 loop is CASSQRRGEPEETQYF. DNA of the CDR3: TGCGCCAGCAGCCAAAGGCGGGGGGAACCAGAAGAGACCCAGTACTTC.

This rearrangement joins TRBV7-9 to TRBJ2-2; 7 bases are a match to TRBD2. Trimming took 3 bases from V and 0 from J; bases not matched to a gene: 1. Germline-derived CDR1 and CDR2 are SEHNR and FQNEAQ (reference sequence). The CDR3 runs 15 residues. This chain's CDR3 is CASSFLAANTGELFF. The CDR3 DNA is TGTGCCAGCAGCTTCCTAGCGGCGAACACCGGGGAGCTGTTTTTT.

The rearrangement joins TRBV7-9 to TRBJ2-1; a weak D match, TRBD2 (6 bases). This CDR3 is built from 13 residues. Germline V CDR1 and CDR2: SEHNR, FQNEAQ (reference sequence). Trimming removed 8 bases at V and 10 bases at J, with 18 bases between. The CDR3 spells CASEGAEDYEQFF. For the CDR3, the DNA is TGTGCCAGCGAGGGCGCAGAGGACTACGAGCAGTTCTTC. Variable domain in full (rest from reference TRBV7-9 and TRBJ2-1): DTGVSQNPRHKITKRGQNVTFRCDPISEHNRLYWYRQTLGQGPEFLTYFQNEAQLEKSRLLSDRFSAERPKGSFSTLEIQRTEQGDSAMYLCASEGAEDYEQFFGPGTRLTVL.

Only a few counts were recorded for this clonotype. The rearrangement uses TRBV29-1 and TRBJ1-3, with 9 nucleotides matching TRBD1. Per germline, CDR1 SQVTM and CDR2 ANQGSEA. This CDR3 comprises 15 residues. V dropped 6 bases and J dropped 0; count of bases not matched to a gene: 6. CDR3 protein: CSVAGTGSSGNTIYF. The CDR3 DNA sequence: TGCAGCGTCGCCGGGACAGGGAGCTCTGGAAACACCATATATTTT.

This chain joins TRBV7-2 and TRBJ2-1; D remains unclear. CDR3 length: 16 residues. The germline V gene encodes CDR1 SGHTA and CDR2 FQGNSA. V was shortened by 0 bases and J by 2 bases, with 11 bases between the two germline ends. Written as DNA, the CDR3 is TGTGCCAGCAGCTTAGCGTCTCCGATTGCCTACAATGAGCAGTTCTTC. Protein: CASSLASPIAYNEQFF.

This clonotype occurred many times. This chain connects TRBV9 to TRBJ2-3, with TRBD2 matching over 9 bases. The CDR3 has 16 amino acids. The J segment lost 4 bases and the V segment lost 2 bases, leaving 8 bases of the junction unmatched. The germline CDR1 and CDR2 sequences are SGDLS and YYNGEE. In nucleotides, the CDR3 is TGTGCCAGCAGCGTCATGAGCGGGGGGAGTGCAGATACGCAGTATTTT. Its protein is CASSVMSGGSADTQYF.

This clonotype was found many times. This chain joins TRBV7-2 and TRBJ2-7, with D maybe TRBD1 (6 bases). CDR1 SGHTA and CDR2 FQGNSA come from the germline V gene. V was shortened by 5 bases and J by 6 bases, with 11 bases between the two germline ends. The CDR3 is made up of 12 amino acids. CDR3: CASSRSQGEQYF. The CDR3 DNA reads TGTGCCAGCAGCAGATCACAGGGCGAGCAGTACTTC.

This chain links TRBV12-3 or TRBV12-4 with TRBJ2-1; D gene unclear. Trimming left V 7 bases short and J 0 bases short, with 10 bases between. This CDR3 region has 14 residues. The DNA for the CDR3 is TGTGCCAGCAAATGGTCAGGCTCCTACAATGAGCAGTTCTTC. Residues: CASKWSGSYNEQFF.

A word on this clonotype: The junction departs from the called germline gene at one end, perhaps through a read error. The chain employs TRBV2 and TRBJ2-5; 14 bases are a match to TRBD2. From germline, CDR1 is SNHLY and CDR2 FYNNEI. The CDR3 length is 13 residues. The CDR3: CASGTSGGEAQYF. CDR3 in DNA: TGTGCCAGTGGGACTAGCGGGGGAGAGGCCCAGTACTTC.

Note on this clonotype: An end of the junction does not agree with germline; a read error may underlie this. This chain uses TRBV7-9 with TRBJ2-7; a possible D gene is TRBD1 (6 bases). The length of the CDR3 is 15 residues. Germline V gene data show CDR1 as SEHNR and CDR2 as FQNEAQ (reference sequence). The CDR3, as DNA: TGTACCAGCAGCCCAACCGACAGGTCCAGTAGCGAGCAGTACTTC. As protein: CTSSPTDRSSSEQYF.

This clonotype was observed many times. CDR3: CASSPPGVGLLYEQYF. Here the CDR3 DNA reads TGTGCCAGCTCACCACCGGGTGTAGGCCTCCTTTACGAGCAGTACTTC. The chain is built from TRBV18 and TRBJ2-7; D gene ambiguous. This CDR3 comprises 16 residues. The germline V and J ends were trimmed by 0 bases and 4 bases, with 16 bases remaining between them. Germline V CDR1 and CDR2: KGHSH, LQKENI. Combining the CDR3 with reference TRBV18 and TRBJ2-7 gives the whole variable domain NAGVMQNPRHLVRRRGQEARLRCSPMKGHSHVYWYRQLPEEGLKFMVYLQKENIIDESGMPKERFSAEFPKEGPSILRIQQVVRGDSAAYFCASSPPGVGLLYEQYFGPGTRLTVT.

This CDR3 is CASSLYRAGGYNEQFF. The CDR3 DNA sequence: TGTGCCAGCAGCTTATATCGAGCGGGGGGGTACAATGAGCAGTTCTTC. The chain uses TRBV7-2 and TRBJ2-1; TRBD2 agrees at 10 bases. The CDR3 loop spans 16 amino acids. Per germline, CDR1 SGHTA and CDR2 FQGNSA. Trimming cost V 2 bases and J 4 bases; bases outside gene matches: 5.

The table lists this clonotype with many counts. The gene calls are TRBV20-1 and TRBJ2-1, with 10 nucleotides matching TRBD2. Germline CDR1 is DFQATT and CDR2 is SNEGSKA (reference sequence). J lost 7 bases, V lost 5 bases, and 11 bases had no gene match. The CDR3 runs 15 residues. The CDR3 reads CSAALLAGVPNEQFF. The CDR3 DNA sequence: TGCAGTGCTGCCCTCCTAGCGGGGGTCCCGAATGAGCAGTTCTTC.

The chain couples TRBV5-1 to TRBJ1-1, with D perhaps matching TRBD1 (5 bases). The germline gives CDR1 SGHRS, CDR2 YFSETQ. CDR3 size: 14 residues. V lost 2 bases and J lost 9, with 17 bases in between. In DNA form, the CDR3 reads TGCGCCAGCAGCTTTTCCCAGGGAACTACCAAAGCTTTCTTT. Translation gives CASSFSQGTTKAFF.

This chain uses TRBV19 with TRBJ2-5, with TRBD1 identical over 11 bases. The length of the CDR3 is 15 residues. Trimming took 9 bases from V and 1 from J; bases not matched to a gene: 7. Germline CDR1 LNHDA, CDR2 SQIVND (reference sequence). In DNA, the CDR3 is TGTGCCAGCGGGACAGGGGGGATGCTCCAAGAGACCCAGTACTTC. It yields the protein CASGTGGMLQETQYF. Full variable domain (remainder filled in from reference TRBV19 and TRBJ2-5): DGGITQSPKYLFRKEGQNVTLSCEQNLNHDAMYWYRQDPGQGLRLIYYSQIVNDFQKGDIAEGYSVSREKKESFPLTVTSAQKNPTAFYLCASGTGGMLQETQYFGPGTRLLVL.

There are a few counts of this clonotype. The V gene is TRBV9, the J gene TRBJ2-7; no definite D call. From germline, CDR1 is SGDLS and CDR2 YYNGEE. The V end was cut by 7 bases, the J end by 3 bases, with 11 bases between. The CDR3 length is 12 residues. The CDR3 bases are TGTGCCAGCGCCAGGCCCAACTACGAGCAGTACTTC. Translated, it gives CASARPNYEQYF.

This clonotype was counted once. This rearrangement joins TRBV3-1 to TRBJ2-7; no reliable D call. The V end was cut by 5 bases, the J end by 6 bases, with 8 bases between. The germline V gene encodes CDR1 LGHDT and CDR2 YNNKEL (reference sequence). This CDR3 spans 11 amino acids. The CDR3: CASSTGTEQYF. In DNA form, the CDR3 reads TGTGCCAGCAGCACCGGTACCGAGCAGTACTTC.

The V gene is TRBV7-2, the J gene TRBJ2-7, with no clear D. Germline V gives CDR1 SGHTA, CDR2 FQGNSA. Trimming took 5 bases from V and 7 from J, leaving 15 bases between them. The CDR3 is made up of 13 amino acids. The CDR3 bases are TGTGCCAGCAGCATCGACCATTCAGAAGAGCAGTACTTC. Translation gives CASSIDHSEEQYF. The entire variable domain, with the rest obtained from reference TRBV7-2 and TRBJ2-7, is as follows: GAGVSQSPSNKVTEKGKDVELRCDPISGHTALYWYRQSLGQGLEFLIYFQGNSAPDKSGLPSDRFSAERTGGSVSTLTIQRTQQEDSAVYLCASSIDHSEEQYFGPGTRLTVT.

This clonotype was observed a handful of times. A read error may explain this, as a much larger clone is one base away. The chain employs TRBV6-1 and TRBJ1-3; 7 nucleotides match TRBD1. Germline values: CDR1 MNHNS, CDR2 SASEGT. This CDR3 is 13 amino acids long. J lost 7 bases, V lost 5 bases, and 5 bases had no gene match. CDR3 nucleotide sequence: TGTGCCAGCAGTTACTCCAGGGGGAACACCATATATTTT. Its protein is CASSYSRGNTIYF.

This clonotype was counted many times. The chain couples TRBV4-3 to TRBJ1-1; the D gene is possibly TRBD1 (5 bases). The CDR3 consists of 13 residues. V lost 5 bases and J lost 3, with 10 bases in between. CDR1 LGHNA and CDR2 YSLEER come from the germline V gene. CDR3 region: CASSEGRDTEAFF. In DNA, the CDR3 is TGCGCCAGCAGCGAGGGGCGGGACACTGAAGCTTTCTTT.

The chain links TRBV7-2 to TRBJ2-7; maybe TRBD1 (5 bases). The CDR3 consists of 14 residues. Germline assignment: CDR1 SGHTA and CDR2 FQGNSA. V dropped 3 bases and J dropped 7 bases, with 16 bases sitting between them. The CDR3 nucleotides are TGTGCCAGCAGCTTTGGACACCCCGTGGGGGAGCAGTACTTC. Amino acids: CASSFGHPVGEQYF. Looking up the rest from reference TRBV7-2 and TRBJ2-7 gives the full variable domain: GAGVSQSPSNKVTEKGKDVELRCDPISGHTALYWYRQSLGQGLEFLIYFQGNSAPDKSGLPSDRFSAERTGGSVSTLTIQRTQQEDSAVYLCASSFGHPVGEQYFGPGTRLTVT.

The V and J genes are TRBV10-3 and TRBJ2-6; TRBD2 matches 11 bases. The CDR3 loop spans 16 amino acids. CDR1 ENHRY and CDR2 SYGVKD come from the germline V gene. With V trimmed by 8 bases and J by 1 base, 4 bases remained unmatched. CDR3 DNA: TGTGCCATCGCCGGGACTAGCGGTTCTGGGGCCAACGTCCTGACTTTC. Translated, it gives CAIAGTSGSGANVLTF.

The chain carries TRBV29-1 and TRBJ2-1; D not certain. Germline CDR1 reads SQVTM; CDR2 reads ANQGSEA. Between the trimmed V and J ends, which lost 2 bases and 5 bases, there was a span of 4 bases. This CDR3 comprises 11 residues. CDR3 coding DNA: TGCAGCGTTGAACCCGACAATGAGCAGTTCTTC. It yields the protein CSVEPDNEQFF.

There are many counts of this clonotype. The V gene is TRBV13, the J gene TRBJ2-5, with D possibly called TRBD1 or TRBD2 (5 bases each). The CDR3 spans 12 residues. The V end lost 1 base, the J end lost 6 bases, and 6 bases lay between the germline ends. Germline V CDR1 and CDR2: PRHDT, FYEKMQ (reference sequence). This CDR3 is CASSLAGQTQYF. The CDR3 bases are TGTGCCAGCAGCTTAGCGGGACAGACCCAGTACTTC.

The V gene is TRBV20-1, the J gene TRBJ2-3; 8 bases map to TRBD1. V lost 3 bases, J lost 8 bases, and 13 bases stayed unmatched. The CDR3 contains 15 residues. Germline V gives CDR1 DFQATT, CDR2 SNEGSKA (reference sequence). The CDR3 DNA sequence: TGCAGTGCTAGGGTTCGGTCAGGGGGCTTCGTTACGCAGTATTTT. It encodes CSARVRSGGFVTQYF.

The chain recombines TRBV7-8 with TRBJ2-5, with D maybe TRBD1 (5 bases). Germline lookup yields CDR1 SGHVS and CDR2 FQNEAQ. The CDR3 is 13 residues long. V lost 1 base, J lost 5 bases, and 8 bases lay in between. CDR3 region: CASSLVRAETQYF. Written as DNA, the CDR3 is TGTGCCAGCAGCTTAGTCAGGGCGGAGACCCAGTACTTC.